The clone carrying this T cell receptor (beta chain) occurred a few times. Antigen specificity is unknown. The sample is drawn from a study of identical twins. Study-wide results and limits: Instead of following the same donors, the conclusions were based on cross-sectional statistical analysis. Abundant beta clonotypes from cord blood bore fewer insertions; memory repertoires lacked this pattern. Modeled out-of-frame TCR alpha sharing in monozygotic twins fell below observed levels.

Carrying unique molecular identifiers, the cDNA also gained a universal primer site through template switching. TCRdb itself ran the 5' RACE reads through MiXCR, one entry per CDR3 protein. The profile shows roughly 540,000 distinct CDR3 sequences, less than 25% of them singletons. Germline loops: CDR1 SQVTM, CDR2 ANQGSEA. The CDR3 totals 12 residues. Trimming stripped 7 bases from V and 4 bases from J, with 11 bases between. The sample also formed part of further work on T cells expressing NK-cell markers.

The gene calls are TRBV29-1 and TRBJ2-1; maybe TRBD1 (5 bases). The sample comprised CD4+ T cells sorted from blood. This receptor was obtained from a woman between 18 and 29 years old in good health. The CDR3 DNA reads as TGCAGCGGGGCTGACAGTTACAATGAGCAGTTCTTC. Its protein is CSGADSYNEQFF.